The 25 T cell receptor beta chains below all came from one sample that was sequenced in a study of type 1 regulatory T cells. TCRdb re-called the reads with MiXCR, one entry per CDR3 protein. The table has about 65,000 distinct CDR3 sequences, approximately 47% seen once. Their antigen targets remain unknown. The sequenced sample was cultured non-Tr1 T cells, either the whole culture or a sorted T cell fraction (not recorded which). All receptors derive from a human donor in good health.

This clonotype was counted a few times. The chain is built from TRBV7-8 and TRBJ2-5; perhaps TRBD2 as D (6 bases). Looked up from germline, CDR1 is SGHVS and CDR2 is FQNEAQ. Trimming took 0 bases from V and 0 from J, leaving 11 bases between them. The CDR3 runs 16 residues. CDR3 bases: TGTGCCAGCAGCTTAGCGCGCGGGGCCAACCAAGAGACCCAGTACTTC. As protein: CASSLARGANQETQYF.

V is TRBV7-2 and J is TRBJ2-3, with TRBD2 matching over 11 bases. CDR1 is SGHTA, CDR2 FQGNSA, per germline. The CDR3 contains 15 residues. V was clipped by 1 base and J by 4 bases; unmatched bases: 1. CDR3 sequence (DNA): TGTGCCAGCAGCTTAGTTAGCGGGGGGGCAGATACGCAGTATTTT. This translates into CASSLVSGGADTQYF.

The chain links TRBV20-1 to TRBJ2-7; 9 bases align to TRBD2. There are 12 residues in the CDR3. V gave up 7 bases and J gave up 6 bases; unmatched junction bases: 7. Germline CDR1 and CDR2: DFQATT and SNEGSKA (reference sequence). The CDR3 protein is CSVSGGSGEQYF. CDR3 in DNA: TGCAGTGTCAGCGGGGGGTCGGGCGAGCAGTACTTC.

The CDR3 sequence: CASRLTSGGAYEQFF. CDR3 sequence (DNA): TGTGCCAGCAGGTTGACTAGCGGGGGGGCCTATGAGCAGTTCTTC. The chain couples TRBV12-3 or TRBV12-4 to TRBJ2-1, with TRBD2 matching over 14 bases. The trim removed 6 bases at V and 8 bases at J, leaving 6 bases unmatched. CDR3 length: 15 residues.

This chain connects TRBV6-1 to TRBJ2-2, with D perhaps TRBD1 or TRBD2 (6 bases each). This CDR3 has 13 residues. CDR1 MNHNS and CDR2 SASEGT come from the germline V gene. V was cut by 7 bases and J by 13 bases, with 19 bases left in between. The CDR3 reads CASTEGGGLGLFF. In DNA, the CDR3 is TGTGCCAGCACCGAAGGAGGGGGGTTGGGGCTGTTTTTT.

The chain links TRBV20-1 to TRBJ2-5; D possibly corresponds to TRBD2 (5 bases). With 3 bases removed from V and 2 bases from J, the gap between germline ends came to 13 bases. The germline CDR1 and CDR2 sequences are DFQATT and SNEGSKA (reference sequence). This CDR3 comprises 14 residues. CDR3 loop: CSARVFGVQETQYF. The CDR3 DNA reads TGCAGTGCTAGGGTTTTCGGGGTTCAAGAGACCCAGTACTTC.

V gene TRBV7-2 combines with J gene TRBJ1-5; D is unclear. In germline, CDR1 is SGHTA, CDR2 FQGNSA. V shed 5 bases and J shed 5 bases, with 16 bases lying between them. The CDR3 extends over 15 amino acids. CDR3 DNA sequence: TGTGCCAGCAGCCCCGAAGGCAGAAAAGATCAGCCCCAGCATTTT. Encoded protein: CASSPEGRKDQPQHF.

The chain carries TRBV6-2 or TRBV6-3 and TRBJ2-7; D could derive from TRBD1 or TRBD2 (5 bases each). This CDR3 spans 14 amino acids. The V gene lost 6 bases and the J gene lost 0 bases, with 12 bases spanning the gap. Looked up from germline, CDR1 is MNHEY and CDR2 is SVGEGT. Here the CDR3 reads CASSNTGASYEQYF. As DNA, the CDR3 is TGTGCCAGCAGCAATACCGGGGCCTCCTACGAGCAGTACTTC.

This clonotype has more than one count but fewer than ten. The chain uses TRBV29-1 and TRBJ1-2; the D is unclear. The CDR3 is 14 amino acids. V lost 2 bases, J lost 4 bases, and 14 bases lay in between. Germline V gives CDR1 SQVTM, CDR2 ANQGSEA. The chain's CDR3 is CSVENPTGSYGYTF. Here the CDR3 DNA reads TGCAGCGTTGAAAATCCCACTGGCAGCTATGGCTACACCTTC. The whole variable domain, remainder taken from reference TRBV29-1 and TRBJ1-2, is SAVISQKPSRDICQRGTSLTIQCQVDSQVTMMFWYRQQPGQSLTLIATANQGSEATYESGFVIDKFPISRPNLTFSTLTVSNMSPEDSSIYLCSVENPTGSYGYTFGSGTRLTVV.

The chain has TRBV10-3 and TRBJ1-2; D call uncertain. Germline CDR1 and CDR2: ENHRY and SYGVKD. The germline V and J ends were trimmed by 0 bases and 13 bases, with 12 bases remaining between them. The CDR3 extends over 12 amino acids. CDR3: CAISESTWARTF. The CDR3, as DNA: TGTGCCATCAGTGAGTCGACTTGGGCCCGCACCTTC.

The chain is built from TRBV18 and TRBJ1-1; D is undetermined. Germline V gene sequence: CDR1 KGHSH, CDR2 LQKENI. The CDR3 sequence is 17 residues long. V lost 0 bases, J lost 0 bases, and 14 bases lay in between. CDR3 sequence (DNA): TGTGCCAGCTCACCACCGTCGTCGACCCCGATGAACACTGAAGCTTTCTTT. Protein sequence: CASSPPSSTPMNTEAFF.

For the CDR3, the DNA is TGCGCCAGCAGCCGGGACAGCCGCGGAGAGACCCAGTACTTC. It yields the protein CASSRDSRGETQYF. The rearrangement links TRBV5-1 to TRBJ2-5, with 7 bases that match TRBD1. The CDR3 spans 14 residues. CDR1 is SGHRS, CDR2 YFSETQ, per germline. Trimming took 4 bases from V and 4 from J; bases not matched to a gene: 7.

This rearrangement joins TRBV7-2 to TRBJ1-5, with 7 bases identical to TRBD1. V was clipped by 6 bases and J by 4 bases; unmatched bases: 9. Germline lookup yields CDR1 SGHTA and CDR2 FQGNSA. The CDR3 runs 15 residues. The DNA of the CDR3 is TGTGCCAGCAGTTCAACCGGGACAGCAAATCAGCCCCAGCATTTT. Encoded protein: CASSSTGTANQPQHF.

This chain links TRBV27 with TRBJ2-7; TRBD1 agrees at 11 bases. V gave up 6 bases and J gave up 3 bases; unmatched junction bases: 7. The CDR3 is made up of 15 amino acids. Looked up from germline, CDR1 is MNHEY and CDR2 is SMNVEV (reference sequence). The CDR3 DNA sequence: TGTGCCAGCAGGCCTGGACAGGGGGCGTTCTACGAGCAGTACTTC. Protein sequence: CASRPGQGAFYEQYF.

In its sample, this clonotype was seen once. One end of the junction varies from germline; a read error may be responsible. V is TRBV2 and J is TRBJ1-5; no definite D call. CDR3 size: 16 residues. The germline V gene encodes CDR1 SNHLY and CDR2 FYNNEI. The CDR3 sequence: CASGEAKYGSNQPQHF. For the CDR3, the DNA is TGTGCCAGCGGTGAAGCGAAGTACGGGAGCAATCAGCCCCAGCATTTT. The entire variable domain, with the rest obtained from reference TRBV2 and TRBJ1-5, is as follows: EPEVTQTPSHQVTQMGQEVILRCVPISNHLYFYWYRQILGQKVEFLVSFYNNEISEKSEIFDDQFSVERPDGSNFTLKIRSTKLEDSAMYFCASGEAKYGSNQPQHFGDGTRLSIL.

The gene calls are TRBV6-1 and TRBJ2-3; D not certain. The CDR3 runs 11 residues. Per germline, CDR1 MNHNS and CDR2 SASEGT. Trimming took off 5 bases at V and 2 bases at J, with 2 bases between the two ends. The CDR3 is CASSNTDTQYF. As DNA, the CDR3 is TGTGCCAGCAGTAACACAGATACGCAGTATTTT.

This clonotype was detected ten times or more. This sequence joins TRBV7-2 and TRBJ2-3; a possible D gene is TRBD2 (5 bases). CDR1 and CDR2 from the germline V gene are SGHTA and FQGNSA. V was cut by 4 bases and J by 11 bases, with 10 bases left in between. The CDR3 contains 11 residues. The CDR3 sequence is CASSSHREQYF. The CDR3 DNA is TGTGCCAGCAGCTCACATCGGGAGCAGTATTTT.

J is TRBJ2-3 and V is TRBV18; 14 nucleotides align to TRBD2. Per germline, CDR1 KGHSH and CDR2 LQKENI. This CDR3 contains 18 residues. The junction had 9 bases not matched to a gene; V was cut back by 5 bases and J by 2 bases. The CDR3 here is CASSTSPGLAGATDTQYF. DNA for the CDR3: TGTGCCAGCTCAACTAGCCCGGGACTAGCGGGGGCCACAGATACGCAGTATTTT. Looking up the rest from reference TRBV18 and TRBJ2-3 gives the full variable domain: NAGVMQNPRHLVRRRGQEARLRCSPMKGHSHVYWYRQLPEEGLKFMVYLQKENIIDESGMPKERFSAEFPKEGPSILRIQQVVRGDSAAYFCASSTSPGLAGATDTQYFGPGTRLTVL.

This clonotype was counted only a few times. The CDR3 here is CATRLSGASYNEQFF. The DNA of the CDR3 is TGTGCCACCAGACTAAGCGGGGCGAGTTACAATGAGCAGTTCTTC. This chain uses TRBV24-1 with TRBJ2-1; 7 nucleotides agree with TRBD2. CDR3 length: 15 amino acids. Germline V CDR1 and CDR2: KGHDR, SFDVKD. V shed 7 bases, J shed 4 bases, and the junction held 9 bases outside the gene matches.

This clonotype was observed a few times. The chain uses TRBV5-6 and TRBJ2-2; D remains unclear. V dropped 2 bases and J dropped 1 base, with 9 bases sitting between them. Germline CDR1 and CDR2: SGHDT and YYEEEE. The CDR3 contains 15 residues. In DNA form, the CDR3 reads TGTGCCAGCAGCTTACCCAGAAAGAACACCGGGGAGCTGTTTTTT. This codes for CASSLPRKNTGELFF.

This clonotype was counted between two and nine times. The chain employs TRBV7-9 and TRBJ1-5, with TRBD1 identical over 7 bases. This CDR3 is built from 13 residues. Trimming removed 6 bases from V and 7 bases from J; junction bases left unmatched: 6. Per the germline V gene, CDR1 is SEHNR and CDR2 is FQNEAQ (reference sequence). Here the CDR3 reads CASSQTGRQPQHF. In DNA form, the CDR3 reads TGTGCCAGCAGTCAGACAGGGAGGCAGCCCCAGCATTTT.

The sample holds a few counts of this clonotype. This chain connects TRBV12-3 or TRBV12-4 to TRBJ2-6; 10 nucleotides line up with TRBD1. Trimming cost V 6 bases and J 10 bases; bases outside gene matches: 6. The CDR3 has 14 amino acids. The CDR3 DNA is TGTGCCAGCAGCCCCCCGGGACAGGGGAACGTCCTGACTTTC. As protein: CASSPPGQGNVLTF.

The chain joins TRBV12-3 or TRBV12-4 to TRBJ1-3; D not resolved. The CDR3 is 11 amino acids. V was trimmed by 6 bases and J by 9 bases, leaving 9 bases between them. The CDR3 nucleotides read TGTGCCAGCAGCCCGGAGGGCACCATATATTTT. Encoded protein: CASSPEGTIYF.

As regards this clonotype: One end of the junction is discordant with germline, which a read error may explain. The chain combines TRBV6-2 or TRBV6-3 with TRBJ2-2; D might be TRBD2 (7 bases). There are 15 residues in the CDR3. In germline, CDR1 is MNHEY, CDR2 SVGEGT. The CDR3 DNA follows: TGTGCCGGCAGGGGATCCGGGAGGAGCACCGGGGAGCTGTTTTTT. Translated: CAGRGSGRSTGELFF.

This clonotype turned up a few times. The chain carries TRBV5-5 and TRBJ1-2, with TRBD1 as a possible D gene (6 bases). CDR1 is SGHKS, CDR2 YYEKEE, per germline (reference sequence). CDR3 size: 17 residues. V shed 1 base and J shed 4 bases, with 20 bases lying between them. The CDR3 region is CASSLSPGEGVFYGYTF. In nucleotides, the CDR3 is TGTGCCAGCAGCTTGTCGCCAGGGGAAGGAGTATTCTATGGCTACACCTTC.